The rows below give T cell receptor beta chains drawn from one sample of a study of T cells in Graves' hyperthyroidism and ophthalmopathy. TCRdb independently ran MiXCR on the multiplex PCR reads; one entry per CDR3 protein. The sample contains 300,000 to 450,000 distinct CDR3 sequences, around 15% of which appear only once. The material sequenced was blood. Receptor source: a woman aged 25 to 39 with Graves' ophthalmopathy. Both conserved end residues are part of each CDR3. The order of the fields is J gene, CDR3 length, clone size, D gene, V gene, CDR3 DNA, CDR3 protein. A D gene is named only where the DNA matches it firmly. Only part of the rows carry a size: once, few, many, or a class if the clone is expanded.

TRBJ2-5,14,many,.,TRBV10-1,TGCGCCAGCAGTGAGTCCGCCCGACCGGAGACCCAGTACTTC,CASSESARPETQYF
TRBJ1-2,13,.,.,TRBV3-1,TGTGCCAGCTACCAAGCCAGGGCCTATGGCTACACCTTC,CASYQARAYGYTF
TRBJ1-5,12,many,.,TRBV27,TGTGCCAGCGGGCGGAGCAATCAGCCCCAGCATTTT,CASGRSNQPQHF
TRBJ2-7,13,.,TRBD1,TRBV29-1,TGCAGCGTCGCCGGGACAGGGGAATACGAGCAGTACTTC,CSVAGTGEYEQYF
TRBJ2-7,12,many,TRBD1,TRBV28,TGTGCCAGCAGTACCCAGGGGGTCTGGCAGTACTTC,CASSTQGVWQYF
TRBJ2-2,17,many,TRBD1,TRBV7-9,TGTGCCAGCAACGAACCTCAGGGACAGGGGGCGCCCGGGGAGCTGTTTTTT,CASNEPQGQGAPGELFF
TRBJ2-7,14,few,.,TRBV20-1,TGCAGTGCTAGAGATCCGAAGAACTCCTACGAGCAGTACTTC,CSARDPKNSYEQYF
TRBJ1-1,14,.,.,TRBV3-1,TGTGCCAGCAGCCCATCAGGGGCGAGTACTGAAGCTTTCTTT,CASSPSGASTEAFF
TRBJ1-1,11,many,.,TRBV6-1,TGTGCCAGCAATGGACTTTTTGAAGCTTTCTTT,CASNGLFEAFF
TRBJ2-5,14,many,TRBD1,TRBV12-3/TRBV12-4,TGTGCCAGCAGTTTATTGGGACAGGGGGAGACCCAGTACTTC,CASSLLGQGETQYF
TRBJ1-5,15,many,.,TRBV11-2,TGTGCCAGCAGCAAACACGACGCTTACAATCAGCCCCAGCATTTT,CASSKHDAYNQPQHF
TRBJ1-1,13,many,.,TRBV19,TGTGCCACGGTACGCGGCGGGAACACTGAAGCTTTCTTT,CATVRGGNTEAFF
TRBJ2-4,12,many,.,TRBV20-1,TGCAGTGCTATTGGAGCCAAAAACATTCAGTACTTC,CSAIGAKNIQYF
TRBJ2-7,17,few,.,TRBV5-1,TGCGCCAGCAGCTTGGCCCCCTCTGGGGGGTCGGGCTACGAGCAGTACTTC,CASSLAPSGGSGYEQYF
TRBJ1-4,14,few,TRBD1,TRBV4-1,TGCGCCAGCAGCCAAAACAGGGGTAATGAAAAACTGTTTTTT,CASSQNRGNEKLFF
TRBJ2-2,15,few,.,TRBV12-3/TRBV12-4,TGTGCCAGCAGTTTAGTAGCGACATACACCGGGGAGCTGTTTTTT,CASSLVATYTGELFF
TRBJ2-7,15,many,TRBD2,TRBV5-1,TGCGCCAGCAGCTTGGTGGCGGGAGGGATTGGCGAGCAGTACTTC,CASSLVAGGIGEQYF
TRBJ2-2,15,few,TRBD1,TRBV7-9,TGTGCCAGCACATGGGGACAGGGGAACACCGGGGAGCTGTTTTTT,CASTWGQGNTGELFF
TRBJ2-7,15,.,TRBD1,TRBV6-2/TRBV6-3,TGTGCCAGCAGCCTTGGACAGGGTGCTTCTCCTGGGCAGTACTTC,CASSLGQGASPGQYF
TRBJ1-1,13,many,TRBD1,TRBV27,TGTGCCAGCAGTGGCAGACAGGGTATTGACGCTTTCTTT,CASSGRQGIDAFF
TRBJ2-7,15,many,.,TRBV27,TGTGCCAGCAGTTTCGGCGAGGGGCCCCCCTACGAGCAGTACTTC,CASSFGEGPPYEQYF
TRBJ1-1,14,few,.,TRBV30,TGTGCCTGGAGGACGACAGGTTCGGGCACTGAAGCTTTCTTT,CAWRTTGSGTEAFF
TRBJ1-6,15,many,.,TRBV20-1,TGCAGTGCTAGGAACCGGACGGGGAGTAATTCACCCCTCCACTTT,CSARNRTGSNSPLHF
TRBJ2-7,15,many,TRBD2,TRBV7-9,TGTGCCAGCAGCGCACTAGCGGGTCCCTCCTACGAGCAGTACTTC,CASSALAGPSYEQYF
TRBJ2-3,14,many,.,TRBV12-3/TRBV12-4,TGTGCCAGCAATTCATCCCCTGGGGCAGATACGCAGTATTTT,CASNSSPGADTQYF
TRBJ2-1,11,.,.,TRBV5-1,TGCGCCAGCAACTTGGGCGGGGAGCAGTTCTTC,CASNLGGEQFF
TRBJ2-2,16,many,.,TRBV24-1,TGTGCCACCAGTGACCCAAAACTAGGGGAATCGGGGGAGCTGTTTTTT,CATSDPKLGESGELFF
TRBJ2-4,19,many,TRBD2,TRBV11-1,TGTGCCAGCAGCTTAGGTCCGGGACTAGCGGGGCTAGCCAAAAACATTCAGTACTTC,CASSLGPGLAGLAKNIQYF
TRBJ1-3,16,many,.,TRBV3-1,TGTGCCAGCAGCCCCTGGACAGCAAGCTCTGGAAACACCATATATTTT,CASSPWTASSGNTIYF
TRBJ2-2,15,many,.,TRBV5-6,TGTGCCAGCAGCCCGAGAGCAAAGAACACCGGGGAGCTGTTTTTT,CASSPRAKNTGELFF
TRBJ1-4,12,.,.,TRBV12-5,TGTGCTAGTGGTTTGGGGACGGAAAAACTGTTTTTT,CASGLGTEKLFF
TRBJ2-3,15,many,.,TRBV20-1,TGCAGTGCTAGAGATCAAAACCCCGGGGTGGATACGCAGTATTTT,CSARDQNPGVDTQYF
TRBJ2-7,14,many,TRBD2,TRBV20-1,TGCAGTGCTAGGACTAGCGGGGGGTTATACGAGCAGTACTTC,CSARTSGGLYEQYF
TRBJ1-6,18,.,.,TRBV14,TGTGCCAGCAGCCAAGATCCGGGACCGAGCACCTATAATTCACCCCTCCACTTT,CASSQDPGPSTYNSPLHF
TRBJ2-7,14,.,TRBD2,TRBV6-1,TGTGCCAGCAGTGAAGGGGGAGGGACCGTCGAGCAGTACTTC,CASSEGGGTVEQYF
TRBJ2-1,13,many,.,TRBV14,TGTGCCAGCACCCCAGGCTCCTACAATGAGCAGTTCTTC,CASTPGSYNEQFF
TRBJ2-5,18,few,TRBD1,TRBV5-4,TGTGCCAGCAGTAGAAACGCCGGGACAGGGGCGGGTGTTGAGACCCAGTACTTC,CASSRNAGTGAGVETQYF
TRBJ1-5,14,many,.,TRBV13,TGTGCCAGCACCCTGGCGGGGGGAGGTCAGCCCCAGCATTTT,CASTLAGGGQPQHF